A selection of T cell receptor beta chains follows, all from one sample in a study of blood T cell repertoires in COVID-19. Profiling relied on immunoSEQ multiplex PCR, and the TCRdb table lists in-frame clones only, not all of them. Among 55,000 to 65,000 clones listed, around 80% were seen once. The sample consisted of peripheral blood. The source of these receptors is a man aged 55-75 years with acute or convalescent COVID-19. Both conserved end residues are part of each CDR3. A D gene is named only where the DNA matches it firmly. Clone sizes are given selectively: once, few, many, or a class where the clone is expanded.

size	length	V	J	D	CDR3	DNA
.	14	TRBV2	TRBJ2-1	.	CASRVSPQDSEQFF	TGTGCCAGCAGAGTAAGCCCCCAGGACAGTGAGCAGTTCTTC
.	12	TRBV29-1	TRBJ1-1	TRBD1	CSVEKQGASAFF	TGCAGCGTTGAAAAACAGGGGGCTTCAGCTTTCTTT
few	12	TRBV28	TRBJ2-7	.	CASSRTVYEQYF	TGTGCCAGCAGTCGAACAGTCTACGAGCAGTACTTC
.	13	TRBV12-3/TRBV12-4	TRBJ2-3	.	CASSTQARGTQYF	TGTGCCAGCAGTACCCAAGCTCGGGGTACGCAGTATTTT
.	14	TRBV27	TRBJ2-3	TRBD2	CASRSTSGQDTQYF	TGTGCCAGCAGGAGTACTAGCGGGCAAGATACGCAGTATTTT
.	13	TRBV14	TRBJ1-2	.	CASSLQVNYGYTF	TGTGCCAGCAGCCTACAGGTTAACTATGGCTACACCTTC
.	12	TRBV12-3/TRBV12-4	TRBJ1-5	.	CASRTGNQPQHF	TGTGCCAGCAGGACAGGTAATCAGCCCCAGCATTTT
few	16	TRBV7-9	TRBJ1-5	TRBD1	CASSLVARGHNQPQHF	TGTGCCAGCAGCTTAGTCGCCAGGGGGCACAATCAGCCCCAGCATTTT
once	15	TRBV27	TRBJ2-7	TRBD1	CASSLMGTGSYEQYF	TGTGCCAGCAGTTTAATGGGGACAGGGTCCTACGAGCAGTACTTC
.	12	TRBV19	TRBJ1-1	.	CASSVTGFRAFF	TGTGCCAGTAGCGTTACAGGGTTTCGGGCTTTCTTT
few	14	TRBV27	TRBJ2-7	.	CASRPGQTSYEQYF	TGTGCCAGCAGACCAGGACAGACCTCCTACGAGCAGTACTTC
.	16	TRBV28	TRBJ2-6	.	CASGIRTASGANVLTF	TGTGCCAGCGGGATAAGGACAGCCTCTGGGGCCAACGTCCTGACTTTC
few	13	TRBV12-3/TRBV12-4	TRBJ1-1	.	CASSSLGNTEAFF	TGTGCCAGCAGTTCCCTAGGTAACACTGAAGCTTTCTTT
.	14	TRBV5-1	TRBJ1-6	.	CASRSQGNNSPLHF	TGCGCCAGCAGGTCACAGGGAAACAATTCACCCCTCCACTTT
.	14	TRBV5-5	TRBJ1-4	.	CASSLGLFNEKLFF	TGTGCCAGCAGCTTGGGTCTCTTTAATGAAAAACTGTTTTTT
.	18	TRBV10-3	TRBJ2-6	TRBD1	CAISDPGTGARSANVLTF	TGTGCCATCAGCGACCCCGGGACAGGCGCTCGCTCGGCCAACGTCCTGACTTTC
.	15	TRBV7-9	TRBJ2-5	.	CASRRTRLPQETQYF	TGTGCCAGCAGGCGCACCAGGTTACCCCAAGAGACCCAGTACTTC
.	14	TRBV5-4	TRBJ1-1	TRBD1	CASSRGQGRAEAFF	TGTGCCAGCAGCCGAGGACAGGGGAGGGCTGAAGCTTTCTTT
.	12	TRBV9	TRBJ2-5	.	CASSVGEETQYF	TGTGCCAGCAGCGTAGGCGAAGAGACCCAGTACTTC
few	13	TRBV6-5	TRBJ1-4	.	CASRRSTNEKLFF	TGTGCCAGTAGGAGATCAACTAATGAAAAACTGTTTTTT
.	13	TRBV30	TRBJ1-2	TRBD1	CARLGTGESGYTF	TGTGCCCGCCTTGGGACAGGGGAAAGCGGCTACACCTTC
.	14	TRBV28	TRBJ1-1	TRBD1	CASSTGGLGTEAFF	TGTGCCAGCAGTACAGGGGGCTTAGGCACTGAAGCTTTCTTT
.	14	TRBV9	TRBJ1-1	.	CASSVGGPNTEAFF	TGTGCCAGCAGCGTAGGTGGGCCGAACACTGAAGCTTTCTTT
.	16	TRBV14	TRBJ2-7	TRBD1	CASSQEPGQGGLEQYF	TGTGCCAGCAGCCAAGAACCGGGACAGGGGGGACTTGAGCAGTACTTC
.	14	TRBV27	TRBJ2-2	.	CASSSWADTGELFF	TGTGCCAGCAGTTCGTGGGCCGATACCGGGGAGCTGTTTTTT